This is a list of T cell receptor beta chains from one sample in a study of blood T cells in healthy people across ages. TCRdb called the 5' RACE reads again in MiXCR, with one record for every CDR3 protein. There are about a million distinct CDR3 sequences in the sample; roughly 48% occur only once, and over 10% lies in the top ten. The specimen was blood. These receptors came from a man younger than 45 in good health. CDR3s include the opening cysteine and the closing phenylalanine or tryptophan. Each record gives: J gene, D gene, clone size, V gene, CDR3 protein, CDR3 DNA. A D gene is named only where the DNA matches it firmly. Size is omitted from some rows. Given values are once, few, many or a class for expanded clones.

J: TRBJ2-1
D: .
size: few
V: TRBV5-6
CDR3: CASSLEAPLSGNEQFF
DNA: TGTGCCAGCAGCCTGGAGGCGCCCTTAAGTGGGAATGAGCAGTTCTTC

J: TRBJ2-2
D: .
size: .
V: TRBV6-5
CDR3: CASSYTDRNTGELFF
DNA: TGTGCCAGCAGTTACACCGACCGGAACACCGGGGAGCTGTTTTTT

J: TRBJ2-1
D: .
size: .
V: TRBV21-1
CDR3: CASSFLPGQFEGEQFF
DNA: TGTGCCAGCAGCTTTCTACCGGGACAGTTTGAGGGTGAGCAGTTCTTC

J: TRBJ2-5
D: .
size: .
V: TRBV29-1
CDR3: CSVGTRKVDQETQYF
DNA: TGCAGCGTTGGGACTCGGAAGGTAGACCAAGAGACCCAGTACTTC

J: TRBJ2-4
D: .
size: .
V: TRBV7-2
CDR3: CASSQPPLRQYF
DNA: TGTGCCAGCAGCCAGCCCCCTCTCAGGCAGTACTTC

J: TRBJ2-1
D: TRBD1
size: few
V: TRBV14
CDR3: CASSQRQGAYNEQFF
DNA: TGTGCCAGCAGCCAGCGACAGGGGGCCTACAATGAGCAGTTCTTC

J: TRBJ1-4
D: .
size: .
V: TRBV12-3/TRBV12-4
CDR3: CASSDSLTNEKLFF
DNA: TGTGCCAGCAGCGACAGTTTAACTAATGAAAAACTGTTTTTT

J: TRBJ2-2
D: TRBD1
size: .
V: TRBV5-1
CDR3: CASSLTGLGTGELFF
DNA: TGCGCCAGCAGCCTGACAGGGTTGGGCACCGGGGAGCTGTTTTTT

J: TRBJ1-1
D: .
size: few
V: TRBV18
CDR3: CASSPQANTEAFF
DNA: TGTGCCAGCTCACCACAGGCTAACACTGAAGCTTTCTTT

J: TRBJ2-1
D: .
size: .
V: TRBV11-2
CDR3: CASSLDLATETQFF
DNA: TGTGCCAGCAGCTTAGATCTAGCAACCGAGACCCAGTTCTTC

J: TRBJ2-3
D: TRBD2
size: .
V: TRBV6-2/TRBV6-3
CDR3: CASSKPLAGATDTQYF
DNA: TGTGCCAGCAGTAAGCCCCTAGCGGGGGCCACAGATACGCAGTATTTT

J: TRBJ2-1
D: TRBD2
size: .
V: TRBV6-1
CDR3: CASRTSGGNYNEQFF
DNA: TGTGCCAGCAGGACTAGCGGGGGGAACTACAATGAGCAGTTCTTC

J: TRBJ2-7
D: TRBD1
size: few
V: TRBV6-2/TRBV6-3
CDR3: CASSYDRGRKEQYF
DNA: TGTGCCAGCAGTTACGACAGGGGCCGGAAGGAGCAGTACTTC

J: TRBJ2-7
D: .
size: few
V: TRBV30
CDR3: CAWKFSRGGEQYF
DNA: TGTGCCTGGAAGTTTTCCAGGGGCGGCGAGCAGTACTTC